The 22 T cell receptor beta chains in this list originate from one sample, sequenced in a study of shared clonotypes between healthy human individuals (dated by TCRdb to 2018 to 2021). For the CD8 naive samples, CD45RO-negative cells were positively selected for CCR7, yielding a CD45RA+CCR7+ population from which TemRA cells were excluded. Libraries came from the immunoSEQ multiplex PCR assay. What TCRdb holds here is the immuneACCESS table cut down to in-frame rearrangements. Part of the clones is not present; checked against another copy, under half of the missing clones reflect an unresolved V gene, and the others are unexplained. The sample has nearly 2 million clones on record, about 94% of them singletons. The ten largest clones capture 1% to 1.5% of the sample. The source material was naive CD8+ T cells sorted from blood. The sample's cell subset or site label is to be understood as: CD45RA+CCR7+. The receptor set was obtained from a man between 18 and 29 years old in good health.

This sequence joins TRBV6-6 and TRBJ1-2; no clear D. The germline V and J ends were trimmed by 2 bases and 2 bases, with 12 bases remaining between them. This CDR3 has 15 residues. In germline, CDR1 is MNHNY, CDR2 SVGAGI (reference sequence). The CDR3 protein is CASSYTLHENYGYTF. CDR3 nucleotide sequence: TGTGCCAGCAGTTACACCCTCCACGAGAACTATGGCTACACCTTC.

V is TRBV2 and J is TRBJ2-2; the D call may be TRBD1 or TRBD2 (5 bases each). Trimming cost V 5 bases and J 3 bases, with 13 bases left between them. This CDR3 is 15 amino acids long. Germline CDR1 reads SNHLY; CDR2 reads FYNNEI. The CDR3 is CASSTHEGHTGELFF. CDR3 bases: TGTGCCAGCAGTACTCACGAGGGGCACACCGGGGAGCTGTTTTTT.

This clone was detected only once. The CDR3: CASSWTGGEGYEQYF. Here the CDR3 DNA reads TGCGCCAGCAGCTGGACAGGGGGCGAGGGGTACGAGCAGTACTTC. The chain employs TRBV5-1 and TRBJ2-7; TRBD1 agrees at 11 bases. Germline V CDR1 and CDR2: SGHRS, YFSETQ. The ends lost 3 bases at V and 4 bases at J; junction bases unmatched: 6. The CDR3 length is 15 residues.

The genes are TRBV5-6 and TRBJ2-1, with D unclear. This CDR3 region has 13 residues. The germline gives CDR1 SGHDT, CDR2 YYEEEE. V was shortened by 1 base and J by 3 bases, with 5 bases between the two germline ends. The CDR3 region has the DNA TGTGCCAGCAGCTTGTCAGTCTACAATGAGCAGTTCTTC. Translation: CASSLSVYNEQFF.

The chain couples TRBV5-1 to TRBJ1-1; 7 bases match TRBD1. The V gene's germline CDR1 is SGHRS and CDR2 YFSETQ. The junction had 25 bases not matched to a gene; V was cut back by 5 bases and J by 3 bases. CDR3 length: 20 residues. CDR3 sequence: CASSLTGAPALGTDYTEAFF. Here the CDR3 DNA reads TGCGCCAGCAGTTTAACAGGGGCGCCGGCGTTGGGAACGGATTACACTGAAGCTTTCTTT.

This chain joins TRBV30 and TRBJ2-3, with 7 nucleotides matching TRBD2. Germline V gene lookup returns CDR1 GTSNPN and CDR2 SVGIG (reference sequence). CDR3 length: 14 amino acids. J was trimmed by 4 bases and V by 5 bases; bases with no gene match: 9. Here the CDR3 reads CAWLEGGPADTQYF. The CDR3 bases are TGTGCCTGGTTAGAGGGAGGGCCGGCAGATACGCAGTATTTT.

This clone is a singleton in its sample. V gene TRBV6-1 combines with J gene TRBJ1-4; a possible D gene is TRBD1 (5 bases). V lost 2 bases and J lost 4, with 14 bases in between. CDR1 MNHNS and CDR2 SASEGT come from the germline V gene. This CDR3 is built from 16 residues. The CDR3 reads CASSEWGEGINEKLFF. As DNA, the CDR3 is TGTGCCAGCAGTGAATGGGGGGAAGGGATTAATGAAAAACTGTTTTTT.

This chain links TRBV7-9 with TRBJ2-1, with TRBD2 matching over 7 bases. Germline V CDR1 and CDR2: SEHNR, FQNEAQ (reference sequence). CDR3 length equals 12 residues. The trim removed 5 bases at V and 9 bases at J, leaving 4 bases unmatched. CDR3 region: CASSLSGSEQFF. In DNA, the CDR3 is TGTGCCAGCAGCCTTAGCGGGTCTGAGCAGTTCTTC.

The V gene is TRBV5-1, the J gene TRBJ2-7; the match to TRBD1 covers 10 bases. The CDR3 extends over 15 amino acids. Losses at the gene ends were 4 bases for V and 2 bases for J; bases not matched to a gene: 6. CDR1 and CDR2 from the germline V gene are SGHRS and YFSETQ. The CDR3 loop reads CASSGDRGMPYEQYF. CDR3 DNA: TGCGCCAGCAGCGGGGACAGGGGAATGCCCTACGAGCAGTACTTC. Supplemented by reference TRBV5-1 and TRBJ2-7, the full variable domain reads KAGVTQTPRYLIKTRGQQVTLSCSPISGHRSVSWYQQTPGQGLQFLFEYFSETQRNKGNFPGRFSGRQFSNSRSEMNVSTLELGDSALYLCASSGDRGMPYEQYFGPGTRLTVT.

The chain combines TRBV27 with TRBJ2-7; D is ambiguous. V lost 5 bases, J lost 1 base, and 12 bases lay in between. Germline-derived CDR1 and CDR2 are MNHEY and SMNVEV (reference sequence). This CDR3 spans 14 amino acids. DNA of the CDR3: TGTGCCAGCAGTCCCGGCCCTTCTTCCTACGAGCAGTACTTC. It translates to CASSPGPSSYEQYF.

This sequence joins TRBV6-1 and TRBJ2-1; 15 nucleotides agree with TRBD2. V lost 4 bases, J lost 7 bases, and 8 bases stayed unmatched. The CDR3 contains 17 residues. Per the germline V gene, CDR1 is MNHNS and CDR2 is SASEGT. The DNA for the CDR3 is TGTGCCAGCAGTGGGGGACTAGCGGGAGGTTACCAGAATGAGCAGTTCTTC. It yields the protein CASSGGLAGGYQNEQFF.

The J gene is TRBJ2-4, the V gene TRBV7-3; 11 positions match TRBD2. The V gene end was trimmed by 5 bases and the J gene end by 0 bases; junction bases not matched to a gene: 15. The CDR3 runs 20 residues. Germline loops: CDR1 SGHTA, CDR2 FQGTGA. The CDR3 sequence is CASSAQTSGAAGIAKNIQYF. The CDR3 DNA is TGTGCCAGCAGCGCCCAGACTAGCGGGGCGGCGGGTATAGCCAAAAACATTCAGTACTTC. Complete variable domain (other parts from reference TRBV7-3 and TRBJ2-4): GAGVSQTPSNKVTEKGKYVELRCDPISGHTALYWYRQSLGQGPEFLIYFQGTGAADDSGLPNDRFFAVRPEGSVSTLKIQRTERGDSAVYLCASSAQTSGAAGIAKNIQYFGAGTRLSVL.

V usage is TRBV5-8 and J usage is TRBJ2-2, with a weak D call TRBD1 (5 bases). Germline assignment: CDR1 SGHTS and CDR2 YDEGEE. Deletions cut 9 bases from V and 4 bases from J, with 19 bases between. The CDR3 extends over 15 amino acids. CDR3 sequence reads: CATHLVQASTGELFF. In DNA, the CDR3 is TGTGCCACTCATTTGGTACAGGCGAGCACCGGGGAGCTGTTTTTT.

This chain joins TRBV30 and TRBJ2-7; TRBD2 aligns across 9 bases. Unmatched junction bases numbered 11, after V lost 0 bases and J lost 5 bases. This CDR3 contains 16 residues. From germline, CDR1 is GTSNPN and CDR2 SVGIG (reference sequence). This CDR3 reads CAWSVVGSGSLDEQYF. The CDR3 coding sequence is TGTGCCTGGAGTGTAGTGGGTAGCGGGAGTTTAGACGAGCAGTACTTC.

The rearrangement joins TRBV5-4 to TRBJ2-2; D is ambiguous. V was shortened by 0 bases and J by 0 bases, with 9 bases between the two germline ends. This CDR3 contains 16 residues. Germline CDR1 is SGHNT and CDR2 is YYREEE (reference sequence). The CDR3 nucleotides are TGTGCCAGCAGCTTGGACCCGCGCTCGAACACCGGGGAGCTGTTTTTT. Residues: CASSLDPRSNTGELFF.

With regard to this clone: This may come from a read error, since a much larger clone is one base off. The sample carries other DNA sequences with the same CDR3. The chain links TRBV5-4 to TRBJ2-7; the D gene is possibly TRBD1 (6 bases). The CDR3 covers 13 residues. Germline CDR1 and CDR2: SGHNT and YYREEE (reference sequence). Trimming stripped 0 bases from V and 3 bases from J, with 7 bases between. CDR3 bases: TGTGCCAGCAGCTTGGAACAGGGCTACGAGCAGTACTTC. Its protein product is CASSLEQGYEQYF.

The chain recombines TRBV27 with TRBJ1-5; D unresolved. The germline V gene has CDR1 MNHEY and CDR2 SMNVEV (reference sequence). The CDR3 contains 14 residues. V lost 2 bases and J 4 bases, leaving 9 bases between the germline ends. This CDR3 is CASSLRGRNQPQHF. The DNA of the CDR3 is TGTGCCAGCAGTTTAAGAGGCAGAAATCAGCCCCAGCATTTT.

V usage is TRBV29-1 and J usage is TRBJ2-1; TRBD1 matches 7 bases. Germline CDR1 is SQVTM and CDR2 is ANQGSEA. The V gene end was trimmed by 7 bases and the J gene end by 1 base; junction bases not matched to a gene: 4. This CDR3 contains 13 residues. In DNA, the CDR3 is TGCAGCGGACGGGACAGATCCTACAATGAGCAGTTCTTC. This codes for CSGRDRSYNEQFF.

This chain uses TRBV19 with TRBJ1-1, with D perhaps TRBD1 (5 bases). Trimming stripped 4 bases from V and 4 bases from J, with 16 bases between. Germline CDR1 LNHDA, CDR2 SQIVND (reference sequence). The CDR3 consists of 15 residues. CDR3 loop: CASSKGPDLTTEAFF. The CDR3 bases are TGTGCCAGTAGTAAGGGACCGGACCTTACCACTGAAGCTTTCTTT.

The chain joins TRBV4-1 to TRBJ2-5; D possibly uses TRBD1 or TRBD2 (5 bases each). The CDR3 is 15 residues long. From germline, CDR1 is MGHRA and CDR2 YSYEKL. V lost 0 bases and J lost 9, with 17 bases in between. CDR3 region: CASSQEGAPEAAQYF. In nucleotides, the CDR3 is TGCGCCAGCAGCCAAGAAGGGGCACCGGAGGCGGCCCAGTACTTC.

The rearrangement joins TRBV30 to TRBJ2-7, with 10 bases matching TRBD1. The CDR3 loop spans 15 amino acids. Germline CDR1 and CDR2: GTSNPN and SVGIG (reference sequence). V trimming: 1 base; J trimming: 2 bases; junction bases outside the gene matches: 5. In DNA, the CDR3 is TGTGCCTGGAGTGATCCGGGACAGGGGCCCTACGAGCAGTACTTC. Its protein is CAWSDPGQGPYEQYF.

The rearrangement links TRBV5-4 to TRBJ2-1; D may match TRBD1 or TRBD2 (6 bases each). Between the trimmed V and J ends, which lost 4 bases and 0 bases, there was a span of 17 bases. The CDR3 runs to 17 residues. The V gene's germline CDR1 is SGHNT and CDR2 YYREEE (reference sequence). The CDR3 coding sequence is TGTGCCAGCAGCATGGGGGGCCTCTCGAGCTCCTACAATGAGCAGTTCTTC. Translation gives CASSMGGLSSSYNEQFF.